Listed below are T cell receptor beta chains from one sample, sequenced in a study of response to subunit inactivated influenza vaccine. TCRdb reprocessed the RT-PCR reads with MiXCR, giving one entry per CDR3 protein. This sample has hundreds of thousands of distinct CDR3 sequences, with approximately 7.7% found just once. Sequencing used PBMCs from blood, obtained less than 25 months after vaccination. The receptors originated from a man aged 45-69 years who received an inactivated influenza vaccine. CDR3s include the opening cysteine and the closing phenylalanine or tryptophan. D genes are given only for firm matches. Size is stated for part of the rows, as once, few or many counts, or as a class when the clone is expanded.

D,J,size,V,CDR3,DNA
TRBD2,TRBJ2-3,few,TRBV5-1,CASHSGGDTQYF,TGCGCCAGCCATAGCGGGGGGGATACGCAGTATTTT
NA,TRBJ2-7,many,TRBV6-1,CASTPGGLYEQYF,TGTGCCAGCACCCCCGGTGGGTTGTACGAGCAGTACTTC
TRBD2,TRBJ2-1,many,TRBV20-1,CSARSIRASGSPYEQFF,TGCAGTGCTAGATCTATTCGGGCTAGCGGGAGTCCCTATGAGCAGTTCTTC
TRBD2,TRBJ2-1,NA,TRBV27,CASSARITSGYNEQFF,TGTGCCAGCAGTGCCCGTATCACTAGCGGCTACAATGAGCAGTTCTTC
NA,TRBJ2-5,many,TRBV5-5,CASSLAGGLPSLETQYF,TGTGCCAGCAGCTTGGCTGGGGGCCTTCCATCATTGGAGACCCAGTACTTC
NA,TRBJ2-7,NA,TRBV5-1,CASSQEQGPKLF,TGCGCCAGCAGCCAAGAACAGGGCCCGAAGCTCTTC
TRBD2,TRBJ2-3,few,TRBV11-1,CASSLAPRTSGYPGGYTDTQYF,TGTGCCAGCAGCTTAGCCCCCCGGACTAGCGGGTACCCAGGGGGGTACACAGATACGCAGTATTTT
TRBD2,TRBJ2-3,few,TRBV30,CAWKGGGGARTDTQYF,TGTGCCTGGAAGGGAGGCGGGGGGGCGAGAACAGATACGCAGTATTTT
NA,TRBJ2-7,few,TRBV12-3/TRBV12-4,CASSFDRTPGDEQYF,TGTGCCAGCAGTTTTGATAGGACACCCGGGGACGAGCAGTACTTC
TRBD2,TRBJ2-2,NA,TRBV28,CASSILSGSAGTGELFF,TGTGCCAGCAGTATCCTTAGCGGGAGCGCGGGGACCGGGGAGCTGTTTTTT
TRBD2,TRBJ2-3,many,TRBV9,CASSVRSGTTGDTQYF,TGTGCCAGCAGCGTAAGGAGCGGGACGACCGGAGATACGCAGTATTTT
TRBD2,TRBJ2-7,many,TRBV20-1,CSARDLPSGRVQYF,TGCAGTGCTAGAGACCTACCTAGCGGGAGGGTGCAGTACTTC
NA,TRBJ2-3,few,TRBV10-1,CASSERGQGADTQYF,TGCGCCAGCAGTGAACGCGGCCAAGGAGCAGATACGCAGTATTTT
TRBD1,TRBJ1-5,NA,TRBV20-1,CSASPHRGHSNQPQHF,TGCAGTGCTAGTCCCCACAGGGGGCATAGCAATCAGCCCCAGCATTTT
NA,TRBJ1-5,NA,TRBV19,CASSTHRATQHF,TGTGCCAGTAGTACCCACAGGGCCACCCAGCATTTT
NA,TRBJ2-2,many,TRBV12-3/TRBV12-4,CASTLYPPHWNTGELFF,TGTGCCAGCACCCTTTATCCGCCACACTGGAACACCGGGGAGCTGTTTTTT
TRBD2,TRBJ2-7,many,TRBV20-1,CSARDPSSGAYEQYF,TGCAGTGCTAGAGATCCGTCTAGCGGGGCCTACGAGCAGTACTTC
TRBD2,TRBJ2-7,NA,TRBV9,CASSPTSGRAEGQYF,TGTGCCAGCAGTCCTACTAGCGGGAGGGCCGAGGGGCAGTACTTC
TRBD1,TRBJ2-5,few,TRBV3-1,CASKSGGETQYF,TGTGCCAGCAAGTCAGGGGGAGAGACCCAGTACTTC
NA,TRBJ2-1,few,TRBV11-2,CASSLISGAPPYNEQFF,TGTGCCAGCAGCTTAATCTCTGGCGCTCCTCCCTACAATGAGCAGTTCTTC
TRBD1,TRBJ2-2,few,TRBV5-1,CASSSGTGRTGELFF,TGCGCCAGCAGCTCTGGGACAGGGAGGACCGGGGAGCTGTTTTTT
TRBD1,TRBJ1-2,few,TRBV10-3,CAISDGDSLKLNYGYTF,TGTGCCATCAGTGATGGGGACAGCCTTAAACTTAACTATGGCTACACCTTC
TRBD1,TRBJ2-7,many,TRBV2,CASGRDRTYEQYF,TGTGCCAGCGGACGGGACAGGACCTACGAGCAGTACTTC
NA,TRBJ1-2,many,TRBV4-2,CASSQDVGGYTF,TGTGCCAGCAGCCAAGATGTGGGAGGCTACACCTTC
TRBD1,TRBJ2-2,many,TRBV2,CASSWDRLPNTGELFF,TGTGCCAGCAGCTGGGACAGACTGCCGAACACCGGGGAGCTGTTTTTT
NA,TRBJ1-6,few,TRBV5-5,CASRPAGSSYNSPLHF,TGTGCCAGCAGGCCGGCTGGAAGCTCCTATAATTCACCCCTCCACTTT
TRBD2,TRBJ2-1,few,TRBV20-1,CSAPGLARNEQFF,TGCAGTGCGCCGGGACTAGCGCGGAATGAGCAGTTCTTC
NA,TRBJ1-1,few,TRBV7-2,CASSRTGMGTEAFF,TGTGCCAGCAGCCGAACAGGGATGGGCACTGAAGCTTTCTTT
TRBD1,TRBJ2-1,few,TRBV12-3/TRBV12-4,CASSTSRQGAVGNEQFF,TGTGCCAGCAGTACTTCCCGCCAGGGGGCGGTGGGCAATGAGCAGTTCTTC
NA,TRBJ2-1,many,TRBV20-1,CSAPPLGQAHNEQFF,TGCAGTGCCCCCCCTCTGGGACAAGCGCACAATGAGCAGTTCTTC
NA,TRBJ2-7,few,TRBV2,CASSARQPYEQYF,TGTGCCAGCAGTGCGCGACAGCCCTACGAGCAGTACTTC
NA,TRBJ2-5,NA,TRBV7-8,CASSLGPTKQETQYF,TGTGCCAGCAGCCTTGGGCCCACAAAGCAAGAGACCCAGTACTTC
TRBD1,TRBJ2-4,few,TRBV5-1,CASSSDRVGIQYF,TGCGCCAGCAGCTCCGACAGGGTGGGCATTCAGTACTTC
TRBD1,TRBJ2-2,few,TRBV20-1,CSASISGQGTGELFF,TGCAGTGCTAGTATTTCGGGACAGGGGACCGGGGAGCTGTTTTTT
TRBD2,TRBJ2-7,many,TRBV7-8,CASSLQRGGEQYF,TGTGCCAGCAGCTTACAGCGGGGTGGGGAGCAGTACTTC
TRBD2,TRBJ2-1,few,TRBV20-1,CSARDPSGRALPSYNEQFF,TGCAGTGCTAGAGATCCTAGCGGGAGGGCCCTTCCCTCCTACAATGAGCAGTTCTTC
NA,TRBJ1-4,NA,TRBV20-1,CSARDSGLFLGEKLFF,TGCAGTGCTAGGGACAGCGGACTGTTTCTAGGTGAAAAACTGTTTTTT
TRBD2,TRBJ2-3,NA,TRBV20-1,CSADSGGAGTDTQYF,TGCAGTGCCGATAGCGGGGGGGCCGGGACAGATACGCAGTATTTT
NA,TRBJ1-5,few,TRBV20-1,CSARDSALTWGQPQHF,TGCAGTGCTAGAGATTCAGCCCTTACCTGGGGGCAGCCCCAGCATTTT
NA,TRBJ2-5,few,TRBV20-1,CSAPQTGLETQYF,TGCAGTGCTCCCCAAACAGGGCTAGAGACCCAGTACTTC
NA,TRBJ2-1,few,TRBV4-2,CASSLHQNEQFF,TGTGCCAGCAGCCTCCATCAGAATGAGCAGTTCTTC
NA,TRBJ1-2,NA,TRBV11-2,CASSANRDGVYGYTF,TGTGCCAGCAGCGCTAACAGGGATGGAGTCTATGGCTACACCTTC
NA,TRBJ2-5,many,TRBV28,CASSLNSYEETQYF,TGTGCCAGCAGTTTAAACAGTTATGAAGAGACCCAGTACTTC
NA,TRBJ2-7,few,TRBV28,CASSFGGRTYEQYF,TGTGCCAGCAGTTTTGGGGGGCGCACCTACGAGCAGTACTTC
TRBD2,TRBJ2-1,few,TRBV12-3/TRBV12-4,CASSRAGTTYNEQFF,TGTGCCAGCAGCCGAGCGGGAACAACCTACAATGAGCAGTTCTTC
TRBD2,TRBJ2-5,many,TRBV5-1,CASSLVAGDSHETQYF,TGCGCCAGCAGCTTGGTTGCGGGAGATTCGCACGAGACCCAGTACTTC
NA,TRBJ2-1,NA,TRBV20-1,CSVRIRGRLDKGAEQFF,TGCAGTGTCAGAATCCGGGGGAGACTGGACAAGGGCGCTGAGCAGTTCTTC
NA,TRBJ1-6,NA,TRBV27,CASSYTGNSPLHF,TGTGCCAGCAGTTATACAGGAAATTCACCCCTCCACTTT
NA,TRBJ2-7,NA,TRBV4-3,CASSQDPSRDYEQYF,TGCGCCAGCAGCCAAGATCCATCGAGGGACTACGAGCAGTACTTC
NA,TRBJ2-1,many,TRBV2,CASGGFLDNEQFF,TGTGCCAGCGGCGGCTTCTTAGACAATGAGCAGTTCTTC
NA,TRBJ2-7,many,TRBV20-1,CSARSVGFEQYF,TGCAGTGCTAGATCTGTGGGATTCGAGCAGTACTTC
NA,TRBJ2-7,NA,TRBV11-2,CASSSHMSGRGEQYF,TGTGCCAGCAGCTCCCACATGAGTGGACGAGGCGAGCAGTACTTC
TRBD2,TRBJ2-4,few,TRBV11-1,CASSLVVLAGGSKNIQYF,TGTGCCAGCAGCTTAGTGGTTTTGGCGGGGGGTTCCAAAAACATTCAGTACTTC
TRBD2,TRBJ2-7,few,TRBV20-1,CSARDLRGTSSHEQYF,TGCAGTGCTAGAGATTTAAGGGGGACTAGCTCCCACGAGCAGTACTTC
NA,TRBJ2-5,NA,TRBV12-3/TRBV12-4,CASSTHDTPGTQYF,TGTGCCAGCAGTACCCATGACACCCCGGGGACCCAGTACTTC